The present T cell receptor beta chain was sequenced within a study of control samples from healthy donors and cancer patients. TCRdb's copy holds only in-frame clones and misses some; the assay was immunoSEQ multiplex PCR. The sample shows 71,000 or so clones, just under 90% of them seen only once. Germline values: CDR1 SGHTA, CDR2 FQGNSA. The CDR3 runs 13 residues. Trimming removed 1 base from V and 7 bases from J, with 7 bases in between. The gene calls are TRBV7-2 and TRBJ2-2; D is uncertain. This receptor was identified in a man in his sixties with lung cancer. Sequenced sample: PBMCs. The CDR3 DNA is TGTGCCAGCAGCTTAGGACTGGGCGGGGAGCTGTTTTTT. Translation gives CASSLGLGGELFF.